Presented here are 14 T cell receptor beta chains from one specimen sequenced in a study of technical replicates of blood from a few donors. TCRdb keeps only in-frame clones here, not all; method: immunoSEQ multiplex PCR. The table includes about 75,000 clones, 95% to 98% detected once. Input material: T cells isolated from PBMCs. The receptors here all came from a human donor in good health.

V and J are TRBV5-1 and TRBJ2-7; 7 bases are a match to TRBD1. J was trimmed by 3 bases and V by 7 bases; bases with no gene match: 4. Germline CDR1 SGHRS, CDR2 YFSETQ. This CDR3 is built from 12 residues. The CDR3 DNA follows: TGCGCCAGCGCCCGGGACAGCTACGAGCAGTACTTC. Amino acids: CASARDSYEQYF.

The chain has TRBV5-1 and TRBJ1-4; D possibly corresponds to TRBD1 (6 bases). Germline lookup yields CDR1 SGHRS and CDR2 YFSETQ. The CDR3 contains 13 residues. V lost 0 bases to trimming and J lost 7 bases, with 7 bases between them. The CDR3 DNA is TGCGCCAGCAGCTTGGGAGGGGGTGAAAAACTGTTTTTT. Translated, it gives CASSLGGGEKLFF.

V gene TRBV6-5 combines with J gene TRBJ1-2, with D perhaps TRBD1 (5 bases). V was shortened by 0 bases and J by 7 bases, with 9 bases between the two germline ends. The length of the CDR3 is 13 residues. CDR1 and CDR2 from the germline V gene are MNHEY and SVGAGI. CDR3 DNA sequence: TGTGCCAGCAGTTACTCAGGGGTATCTGGCTACACCTTC. Protein sequence: CASSYSGVSGYTF.

The genes are TRBV11-3 and TRBJ2-3, with D uncertain. The CDR3 length is 14 residues. The V gene's germline CDR1 is SGHNT and CDR2 YENEEA. V lost 0 bases and J 1 base, leaving 5 bases between the germline ends. CDR3 in amino acids: CASSLEAGTDTQYF. The CDR3 DNA reads as TGTGCCAGCAGCTTAGAGGCTGGCACAGATACGCAGTATTTT.

This clone was seen a handful of times. The genes are TRBV7-9 and TRBJ1-1; TRBD1 agrees at 11 bases. Per germline, CDR1 SEHNR and CDR2 FQNEAQ (reference sequence). Unmatched junction bases numbered 5, after V lost 5 bases and J lost 0 bases. The CDR3 sequence is 16 residues long. Written as DNA, the CDR3 is TGTGCCAGCAGCCCGGACAGGGGGCCGTTGAACACTGAAGCTTTCTTT. It encodes CASSPDRGPLNTEAFF.

CDR3 region: CASSYSREKLFF. CDR3 nucleotide sequence: TGTGCCAGCAGTTACTCCAGAGAAAAACTGTTTTTT. The chain has TRBV6-5 and TRBJ1-4; D unclear. Trimming shortened V by 0 bases and J by 8 bases, and 4 bases separated the two germline ends. This CDR3 region has 12 residues. Germline V CDR1 and CDR2: MNHEY, SVGAGI.

The gene calls are TRBV27 and TRBJ2-2; D gene ambiguous. V gave up 5 bases and J gave up 6 bases, with 10 bases separating them. The CDR3 is 13 residues long. Germline V lookup: CDR1 MNHEY, CDR2 SMNVEV (reference sequence). The CDR3 here is CASSPDMAGELFF. CDR3 bases: TGTGCCAGCAGTCCAGACATGGCCGGGGAGCTGTTTTTT.

The chain couples TRBV6-5 to TRBJ2-2, with 9 bases lining up with TRBD1. This CDR3 is built from 14 residues. J gave up 5 bases and V 4 bases, and 2 bases lay outside the gene matches. Germline-derived CDR1 and CDR2 are MNHEY and SVGAGI. The DNA for the CDR3 is TGTGCCAGCAGTTGGGACAGGGTTACCGGGGAGCTGTTTTTT. This sequence encodes CASSWDRVTGELFF.

The chain links TRBV4-1 to TRBJ2-1, with 9 bases aligning to TRBD1. Germline V CDR1 and CDR2: MGHRA, YSYEKL. The J segment lost 7 bases and the V segment lost 4 bases, leaving 8 bases of the junction unmatched. CDR3 length: 15 residues. CDR3 DNA: TGCGCCAGCAGCCGGATAGGGACAGGGTATAATGAGCAGTTCTTC. Amino acids: CASSRIGTGYNEQFF.

J is TRBJ1-5 and V is TRBV5-3; possible D gene TRBD1, 6 bases. TRBV5-3 counts as an open reading frame of uncertain function. CDR3 length: 14 residues. V was clipped by 4 bases and J by 3 bases, with 11 bases between them. Here the CDR3 reads CARSRTANNQPQHF. In DNA, the CDR3 is TGTGCCAGAAGCCGGACAGCTAACAATCAGCCCCAGCATTTT.

The V call is TRBV7-9, the J call TRBJ2-3; the D gene is possibly TRBD2 (5 bases). Germline V gene data show CDR1 as SEHNR and CDR2 as FQNEAQ (reference sequence). V lost 5 bases and J 3 bases, leaving 9 bases between the germline ends. The CDR3 runs 13 residues. In DNA form, the CDR3 reads TGTGCCAGCAGCCCCCGGGGAACAGATACGCAGTATTTT. Residues: CASSPRGTDTQYF. Based on the CDR3 plus reference TRBV7-9 and TRBJ2-3, the full variable domain is DTGVSQNPRHKITKRGQNVTFRCDPISEHNRLYWYRQTLGQGPEFLTYFQNEAQLEKSRLLSDRFSAERPKGSFSTLEIQRTEQGDSAMYLCASSPRGTDTQYFGPGTRLTVL.

This clone has more than one count but fewer than ten. The chain uses TRBV19 and TRBJ1-2, with 9 bases matching TRBD1. This CDR3 has 15 amino acids. Germline assignment: CDR1 LNHDA and CDR2 SQIVND (reference sequence). The V segment lost 5 bases and the J segment 7 bases; nucleotides outside the gene matches: 11. Here the CDR3 DNA reads TGTGCCAGTAGTGCCGGGGACAGGGTGGCTGGTGGCTACACCTTC. Translation gives CASSAGDRVAGGYTF. The variable domain in full, with the rest retrieved from reference TRBV19 and TRBJ1-2, is DGGITQSPKYLFRKEGQNVTLSCEQNLNHDAMYWYRQDPGQGLRLIYYSQIVNDFQKGDIAEGYSVSREKKESFPLTVTSAQKNPTAFYLCASSAGDRVAGGYTFGSGTRLTVV.

This clone was counted a single time. The chain employs TRBV7-6 and TRBJ1-3, with a tentative D call TRBD1 (5 bases). The CDR3 is 15 residues long. V gave up 5 bases and J gave up 2 bases, with 13 bases separating them. Germline CDR1 is SGHVS and CDR2 is FNYEAQ. In DNA, the CDR3 is TGTGCCAGCAGCCATACGGGGGGACCTGGAAACACCATATATTTT. Translation gives CASSHTGGPGNTIYF. The full variable domain, rest sourced from reference TRBV7-6 and TRBJ1-3, is GAGVSQSPRYKVTKRGQDVALRCDPISGHVSLYWYRQALGQGPEFLTYFNYEAQQDKSGLPNDRFSAERPEGSISTLTIQRTEQRDSAMYRCASSHTGGPGNTIYFGEGSWLTVV.

The V gene is TRBV30, the J gene TRBJ2-7, with D perhaps TRBD1 (5 bases). Germline V gene lookup returns CDR1 GTSNPN and CDR2 SVGIG (reference sequence). The CDR3 runs 12 residues. Trimming cost V 2 bases and J 2 bases, with 7 bases left between them. The CDR3 sequence is CAWSPGPYEQYF. In DNA form, the CDR3 reads TGTGCCTGGAGTCCAGGGCCCTACGAGCAGTACTTC.